These 13 T cell receptor beta chains share one sample of origin, sequenced in a study of blood T cell repertoires in COVID-19. The table came from immunoSEQ multiplex PCR; TCRdb's copy has only in-frame clones and leaves some out. This sample has approximately 250,000 clones, with around 83% found just once. The specimen sequenced was peripheral blood. Receptors originate from a woman between 40 and 50 years old who had recovered from COVID-19.

The gene calls are TRBV19 and TRBJ1-5; D perhaps matches TRBD1 (6 bases). The CDR3 totals 13 residues. The V end lost 7 bases, the J end lost 4 bases, and 11 bases lay between the germline ends. Germline V gene data show CDR1 as LNHDA and CDR2 as SQIVND (reference sequence). CDR3 protein: CASTGTLNQPQHF. In nucleotides, the CDR3 is TGTGCCAGTACCGGGACACTGAATCAGCCCCAGCATTTT.

This chain links TRBV6-5 with TRBJ1-1, with D hard to call. CDR3 size: 13 residues. Germline V CDR1 and CDR2: MNHEY, SVGAGI. Trimming stripped 5 bases from V and 3 bases from J, with 10 bases between. The CDR3 region has the DNA TGTGCCAGCAGTCGACTAGGAGACACTGAAGCTTTCTTT. It specifies CASSRLGDTEAFF.

This clone was detected once. V is TRBV7-9 and J is TRBJ2-2; TRBD1 is a possible D gene (6 bases). CDR3 length: 15 residues. Germline CDR1 and CDR2: SEHNR and FQNEAQ (reference sequence). With 5 bases removed from V and 3 bases from J, the gap between germline ends came to 13 bases. The CDR3 DNA reads as TGTGCCAGCAGCGCCGACAGGAGAGACACCGGGGAGCTGTTTTTT. Translation gives CASSADRRDTGELFF.

This clone was recorded once. This chain connects TRBV6-9 to TRBJ1-1; D ambiguous. CDR1 and CDR2 (germline): MNHGY, SVAAGI. CDR3 size: 19 residues. V gave up 0 bases and J gave up 1 base, with 21 bases separating them. The CDR3 DNA sequence: TGTGCCAGCAGTTATTCGGGATTTTGGCGGGATCCGTCGAACACTGAAGCTTTCTTT. Translating gives CASSYSGFWRDPSNTEAFF.

The gene calls are TRBV10-1 and TRBJ2-7; tentatively, D is TRBD1 (5 bases). Germline CDR1 WNHNN, CDR2 SYGVQD (reference sequence). CDR3 length equals 13 residues. The ends were cut back, 5 bases at V and 3 bases at J, with 11 bases in the middle. CDR3: CASSWQDNYEQYF. CDR3 DNA sequence: TGCGCCAGCAGTTGGCAGGACAACTACGAGCAGTACTTC.

The chain recombines TRBV4-2 with TRBJ1-4, with TRBD1 matching 10 bases. CDR1 is LGHNA and CDR2 is YNFKEQ in the germline V gene. The CDR3 is made up of 15 amino acids. With V trimmed by 4 bases and J by 5 bases, 4 bases remained unmatched. The CDR3 sequence is CASSLTGQGNEKLFF. For the CDR3, the DNA is TGTGCCAGCAGCCTAACGGGACAGGGGAATGAAAAACTGTTTTTT.

The chain is built from TRBV28 and TRBJ1-1; TRBD1 agrees at 7 bases. V lost 3 bases to trimming and J lost 2 bases; unmatched junction nucleotides: 3. The CDR3 is 14 amino acids. Germline CDR1 reads MDHEN; CDR2 reads SYDVKM. The CDR3 region has the DNA TGTGCCAGCAGTTTGGGACAGATAAACACTGAAGCTTTCTTT. Translation gives CASSLGQINTEAFF.

CDR3 loop: CASGLVTGGSDEAFF. The CDR3 region has the DNA TGTGCTAGTGGTTTGGTAACCGGGGGTTCAGATGAAGCTTTCTTT. The chain is built from TRBV12-5 and TRBJ1-1; perhaps TRBD1 as D (5 bases). Germline CDR1 and CDR2: LGHNT and FRNRAP. V lost 0 bases, J lost 7 bases, and 15 bases lay in between. This CDR3 has 15 amino acids. Full variable domain (rest looked up from reference TRBV12-5 and TRBJ1-1): DARVTQTPRHKVTEMGQEVTMRCQPILGHNTVFWYRQTMMQGLELLAYFRNRAPLDDSGMPKDRFSAEMPDATLATLKIQPSEPRDSAVYFCASGLVTGGSDEAFFGQGTRLTVV.

CDR3 protein: CASRRDIGNTIYF. The DNA of the CDR3 is TGTGCCAGCAGACGGGACATAGGAAACACCATATATTTT. The V call is TRBV6-5, the J call TRBJ1-3; a weak D match, TRBD1 (6 bases). V was trimmed by 6 bases and J by 4 bases, leaving 10 bases between them. Germline CDR1 and CDR2: MNHEY and SVGAGI. The CDR3 contains 13 residues.

This clone was detected a few times. V usage is TRBV5-1 and J usage is TRBJ1-6; D is ambiguous. This CDR3 spans 15 amino acids. V lost 4 bases to trimming and J lost 1 base, with 9 bases between them. The germline V gene encodes CDR1 SGHRS and CDR2 YFSETQ. CDR3 residues: CASSPRDSYNSPLHF. As DNA, the CDR3 is TGCGCCAGCAGCCCCCGGGATTCCTATAATTCACCCCTCCACTTT.

Comment on this clone: In the same sample, other DNA sequences code for this CDR3. J is TRBJ1-4 and V is TRBV7-2; D uncertain. CDR3 length: 15 amino acids. The V end lost 3 bases, the J end lost 0 bases, and 8 bases lay between the germline ends. Germline lookup yields CDR1 SGHTA and CDR2 FQGNSA. The CDR3 bases are TGTGCCAGCAGCTTCCAAGGAGCAACTAATGAAAAACTGTTTTTT. Its protein is CASSFQGATNEKLFF.

CDR3 region: CASSLAWDRASEQYF. In DNA form, the CDR3 reads TGTGCCAGCAGCTTAGCTTGGGACAGGGCCTCCGAGCAGTACTTC. The genes are TRBV7-9 and TRBJ2-7; 9 bases are a match to TRBD1. Unmatched junction bases numbered 6, after V lost 0 bases and J lost 6 bases. This CDR3 spans 15 amino acids. Germline CDR1 and CDR2: SEHNR and FQNEAQ (reference sequence).

This rearrangement joins TRBV5-6 to TRBJ1-1; tentative D call: TRBD1 (5 bases). The CDR3 totals 11 residues. Germline loops: CDR1 SGHDT, CDR2 YYEEEE. V lost 7 bases and J 6 bases, leaving 10 bases between the germline ends. The CDR3 DNA is TGTGCCAGCCCCAGGGCTTCTGAAGCTTTCTTT. Protein: CASPRASEAFF.